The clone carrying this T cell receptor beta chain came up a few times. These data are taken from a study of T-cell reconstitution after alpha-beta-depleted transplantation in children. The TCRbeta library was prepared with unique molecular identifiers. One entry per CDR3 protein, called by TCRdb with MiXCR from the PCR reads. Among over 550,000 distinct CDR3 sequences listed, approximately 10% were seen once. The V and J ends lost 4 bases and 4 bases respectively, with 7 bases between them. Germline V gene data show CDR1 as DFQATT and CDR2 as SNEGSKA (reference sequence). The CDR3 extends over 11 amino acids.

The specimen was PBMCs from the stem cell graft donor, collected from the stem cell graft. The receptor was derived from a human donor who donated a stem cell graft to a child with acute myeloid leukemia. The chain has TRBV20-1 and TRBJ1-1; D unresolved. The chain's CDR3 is CSAKRGTEAFF. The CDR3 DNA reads TGCAGTGCTAAACGGGGCACTGAAGCTTTCTTT.